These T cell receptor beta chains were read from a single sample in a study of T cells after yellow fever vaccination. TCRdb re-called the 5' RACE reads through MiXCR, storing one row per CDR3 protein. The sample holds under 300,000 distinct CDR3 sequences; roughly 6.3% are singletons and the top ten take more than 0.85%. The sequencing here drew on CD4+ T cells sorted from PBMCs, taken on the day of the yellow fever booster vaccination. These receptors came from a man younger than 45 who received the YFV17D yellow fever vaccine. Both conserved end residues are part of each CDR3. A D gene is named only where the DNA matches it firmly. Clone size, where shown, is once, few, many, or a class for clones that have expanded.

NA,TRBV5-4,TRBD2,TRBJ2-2,TGTGCCAGCAGCTCGGGACTAGCGGGAGGCTGGGCCGGGGAGCTGTTTTTT,CASSSGLAGGWAGELFF
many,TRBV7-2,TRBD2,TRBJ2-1,TGTGCCAGCAGCTTAGCCCGTAGCGGGGGATACAATGAGCAGTTCTTC,CASSLARSGGYNEQFF
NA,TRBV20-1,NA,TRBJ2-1,TGCAGTGCTCAGGGGGATAGCGGGTATGAGCAGTTCTTC,CSAQGDSGYEQFF
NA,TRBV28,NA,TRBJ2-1,TGTGCCAGCAACACTCTCGGCGAGGGAAATGAGCAGTTCTTC,CASNTLGEGNEQFF
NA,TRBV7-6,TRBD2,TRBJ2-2,TGTGCCAGCAGCTCGTATAGCGGGAGAGTGAACACCGGGGAGCTGTTTTTT,CASSSYSGRVNTGELFF
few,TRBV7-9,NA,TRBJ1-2,TGTGCCAGCAGAATGTTGGGGTCCTGGGGCTACACCTTC,CASRMLGSWGYTF
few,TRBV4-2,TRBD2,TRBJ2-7,TGTGCCAGCAGCAAGCAGCCGGGACTAGCGGCTTTTAGCTCCTACGAGCAGTACTTC,CASSKQPGLAAFSSYEQYF
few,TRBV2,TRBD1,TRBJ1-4,TGTGCCAGCAGTGAACCGGACAGGGGAGATGAAAAACTGTTTTTT,CASSEPDRGDEKLFF
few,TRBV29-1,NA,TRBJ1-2,TGCAGCGTTGAATGGGGGGCCAAAGGCTACACCTTC,CSVEWGAKGYTF
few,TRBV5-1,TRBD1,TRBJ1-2,TGCGCCAGCAGCGAGGGACAGGGAGGAGGCTACACCTTC,CASSEGQGGGYTF
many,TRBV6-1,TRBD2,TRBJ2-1,TGTGCCACCGGACTAGCGGGAGGATCTATGGCTAATGAGCAGTTCTTC,CATGLAGGSMANEQFF
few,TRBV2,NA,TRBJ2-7,TGTGCCAGCAGATGGGGGTACGAGCAGTACTTC,CASRWGYEQYF
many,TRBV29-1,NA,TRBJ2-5,TGCAGCGTTGCTTACCAAGAGACCCAGTACTTC,CSVAYQETQYF
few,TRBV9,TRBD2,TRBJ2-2,TGTGCCAGCAGCTTCACCGCAATAGCGGGAGCCGGGGAGCTGTTTTTT,CASSFTAIAGAGELFF
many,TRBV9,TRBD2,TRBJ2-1,TGTGCCAGCAGCGCTAGCGGCGGTTCCCTTAATGAGCAGTTCTTC,CASSASGGSLNEQFF
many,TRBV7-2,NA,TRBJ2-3,TGTGCCAGCAGGTTGGATCGACTTAAGACGCAGTATTTT,CASRLDRLKTQYF
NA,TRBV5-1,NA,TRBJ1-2,TGCGCCAGCAGCGAAGGGATTACAGGGACCTCTGGCGGCTACACCTTC,CASSEGITGTSGGYTF
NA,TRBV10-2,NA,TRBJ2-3,TGCGCCAGCAGCGGCGAATGGCAGGGAGGTACGCAGTATTTT,CASSGEWQGGTQYF
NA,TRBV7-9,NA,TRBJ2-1,TGTGCCAGCAGTTATTTTTCCGGCGGCACCGGACTAAATGAGCAGTTCTTC,CASSYFSGGTGLNEQFF
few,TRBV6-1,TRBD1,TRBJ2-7,TGTGCCAGCAGACCCGGACAGGGGGACTCCTACGAGCAGTACTTC,CASRPGQGDSYEQYF
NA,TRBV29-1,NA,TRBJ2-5,TGCAGCGTTGTGTTATCCACGCAAGAGACCCAGTACTTC,CSVVLSTQETQYF
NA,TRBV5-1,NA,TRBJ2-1,TGCGCCAGCAGCTTGGTGGCTCACAACAATGAGCAGTTCTTC,CASSLVAHNNEQFF
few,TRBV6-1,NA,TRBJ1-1,TGTGCCAGCAGTGAAGCGCTCGACTTCAAAGCTTTCTTT,CASSEALDFKAFF
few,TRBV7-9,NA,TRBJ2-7,TGTGCCAGCAGCGCCCAGGGGCTCGAGCAGTACTTC,CASSAQGLEQYF
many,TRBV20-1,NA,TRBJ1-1,TGCAGTGCTAGAGGGGGGGTGGGGGACACTGAAGCTTTCTTT,CSARGGVGDTEAFF
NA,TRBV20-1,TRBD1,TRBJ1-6,TGCAGTGCTAAAGAGAGCAGGGGGCTCAATTCACCCCTCCACTTT,CSAKESRGLNSPLHF
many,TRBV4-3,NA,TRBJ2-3,TGCGCCAGCAGGAAAACGGGCACAGATACGCAGTATTTT,CASRKTGTDTQYF
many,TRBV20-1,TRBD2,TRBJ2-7,TGCAGTGCTAGACCTAGCGGGAGATTCTACGAGCAGTACTTC,CSARPSGRFYEQYF
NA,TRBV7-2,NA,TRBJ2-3,TGTGCCAGCAGCTTAGCAGGGGTCGAAACAGATACGCAGTATTTT,CASSLAGVETDTQYF
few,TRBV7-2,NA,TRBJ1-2,TGTGCCAGCAGCCCCGGGGGCCAAGCAACGGCCTCAAGGGGCTACACCTTC,CASSPGGQATASRGYTF
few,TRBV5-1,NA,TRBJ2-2,TGCGCCAGCAGGGAAGGAAGCGGGACAGGCGGGGAGCTGTTTTTT,CASREGSGTGGELFF
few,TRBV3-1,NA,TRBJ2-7,TGTGCCAGCAGCCATGGTTTCTCCTACGAGCAGTACTTC,CASSHGFSYEQYF
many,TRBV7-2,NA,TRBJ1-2,TGTGCCAGCAGCTTAGTGCGGGACGGCTACACCTTC,CASSLVRDGYTF
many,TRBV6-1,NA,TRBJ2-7,TGTGCCAGCAGCCTGGCGGGACGGCTTTACGAGCAGTACTTC,CASSLAGRLYEQYF
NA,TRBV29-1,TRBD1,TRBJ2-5,TGCAGCGCCCGGGACAGGGGTTACCAAGAGACCCAGTACTTC,CSARDRGYQETQYF
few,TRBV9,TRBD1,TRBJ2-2,TGTGCCAGCAGCGTAGGGACAGGGGCTATCGCCGGGGAGCTGTTTTTT,CASSVGTGAIAGELFF
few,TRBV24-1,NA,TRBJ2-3,TGTGCCACCAGTGATACACAGCCTAGCACAGATACGCAGTATTTT,CATSDTQPSTDTQYF
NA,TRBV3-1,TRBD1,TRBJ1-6,TGTGCCAGTACCGGGACAGGATATTCACCCCTCCACTTT,CASTGTGYSPLHF
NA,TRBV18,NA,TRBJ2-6,TGTGCCAGCTCACCACGCGAAGGGGCTGGGGCCAACGTCCTGACTTTC,CASSPREGAGANVLTF
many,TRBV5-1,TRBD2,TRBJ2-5,TGCGCCAGCATGACTAGCGGAGAGACCCAGTACTTC,CASMTSGETQYF
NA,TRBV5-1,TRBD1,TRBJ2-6,TGCGCCAGCAGCCCCAGGACAGGGGGCCTATCCGGGGCCAACGTCCTGACTTTC,CASSPRTGGLSGANVLTF
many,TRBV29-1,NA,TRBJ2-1,TGCAGTACTCGAGGGAGCAGCACTAGCTTTGTCAATGAGCAGTTCTTC,CSTRGSSTSFVNEQFF
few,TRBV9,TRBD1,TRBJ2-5,TGTGCCAGCAGCCCTGACAGGGGAGGTTGGCAAGAGACCCAGTACTTC,CASSPDRGGWQETQYF
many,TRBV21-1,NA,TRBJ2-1,TGTGCCAGCAGCCCGGACAGGAACAATGAGCAGTTCTTC,CASSPDRNNEQFF
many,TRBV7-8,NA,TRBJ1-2,TGTGCCAGCAGCTTATCTCGATCGGCGAGCTACACCTTC,CASSLSRSASYTF
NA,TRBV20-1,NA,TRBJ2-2,TGCAGTGCTAGAGAACAGACAATTAACACCGGGGAGCTGTTTTTT,CSAREQTINTGELFF
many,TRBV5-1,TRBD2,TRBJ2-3,TGCGCCAGCAAGAGGGCGGGAGGCCGCACAGATACGCAGTATTTT,CASKRAGGRTDTQYF
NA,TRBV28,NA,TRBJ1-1,TGTGCCAGCAGTTTGACGATAAGTAGGGGTAGAAACACTGAAGCTTTCTTT,CASSLTISRGRNTEAFF
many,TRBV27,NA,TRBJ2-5,TGTGCCAGCAGTTTAGTCCAACGGGAGACCCAGTACTTC,CASSLVQRETQYF
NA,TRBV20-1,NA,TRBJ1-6,TGCAGTGCTAGCGATCAGGCGATGTCACCCCTCCACTTT,CSASDQAMSPLHF
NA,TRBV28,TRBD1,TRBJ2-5,TGTGCCAGCAGCCTGGGACAGCGCCTCGGGACCCAGTACTTC,CASSLGQRLGTQYF
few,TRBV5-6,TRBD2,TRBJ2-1,TGTGCCAGCAGCTTGGGAGGGAGGGCCCCGGATGAGCAGTTCTTC,CASSLGGRAPDEQFF
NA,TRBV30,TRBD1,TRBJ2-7,TGTGCCTGGAACAGGGGAACTACCTACGAGCAGTACTTC,CAWNRGTTYEQYF
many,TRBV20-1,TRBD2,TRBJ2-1,TGCAGTGCCGGGACTAGCGGACTCTACAATGAGCAGTTCTTC,CSAGTSGLYNEQFF
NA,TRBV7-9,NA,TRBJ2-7,TGTGCCAGCAGCTTACACAGGACCTCCTACGAGCAGTACTTC,CASSLHRTSYEQYF